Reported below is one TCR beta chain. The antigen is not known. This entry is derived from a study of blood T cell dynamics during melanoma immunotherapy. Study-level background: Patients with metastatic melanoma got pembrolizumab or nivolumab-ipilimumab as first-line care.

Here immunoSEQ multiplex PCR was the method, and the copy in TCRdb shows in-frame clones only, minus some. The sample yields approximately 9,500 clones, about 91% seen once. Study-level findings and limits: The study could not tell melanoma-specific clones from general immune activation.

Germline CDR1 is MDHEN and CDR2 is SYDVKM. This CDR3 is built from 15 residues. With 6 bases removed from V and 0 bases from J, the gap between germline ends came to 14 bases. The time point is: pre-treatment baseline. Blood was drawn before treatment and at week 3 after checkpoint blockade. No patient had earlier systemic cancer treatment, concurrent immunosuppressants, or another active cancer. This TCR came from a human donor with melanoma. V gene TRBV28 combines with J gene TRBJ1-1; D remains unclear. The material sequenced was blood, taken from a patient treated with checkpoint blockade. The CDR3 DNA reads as TGTGCCAGCAGCCCTCCCGCAGCCATGAACACTGAAGCTTTCTTT. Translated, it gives CASSPPAAMNTEAFF.